Listed below are T cell receptor beta chains from one sample, sequenced in a study of OX40 agonist ivuxolimab in advanced cancers. Assay: immunoSEQ multiplex PCR; the TCRdb copy retains only in-frame clones and omits some. The sample includes 40,000 to 60,000 clones, nearly 95% of them seen just once. The sequencing used CD4+ or CD8+ T cells sorted from blood, collected in a trial of the OX40 agonist ivuxolimab. Receptors originate from an adult with an advanced solid tumor such as melanoma, head and neck, liver or kidney cancer. CDR3s include the opening cysteine and the closing phenylalanine or tryptophan. D genes are given only for firm matches. Clone size appears in some rows only: once, few, many, or a class for an expanded clone.

. . TRBJ1-1 TRBV30 CAWSETATHTEAFF TGTGCCTGGAGTGAAACCGCGACCCACACTGAAGCTTTCTTT
. . TRBJ1-5 TRBV27 CASSVSSDYSNQPQHF TGTGCCAGCAGTGTCTCTTCGGACTATAGCAATCAGCCCCAGCATTTT
. TRBD2 TRBJ2-5 TRBV29-1 CSTWTSQETQYF TGCAGCACCTGGACTAGTCAAGAGACCCAGTACTTC
. . TRBJ2-5 TRBV6-5 CASSYSGGQETQYF TGTGCCAGCAGTTACTCCGGGGGACAAGAGACCCAGTACTTC
. TRBD1 TRBJ2-7 TRBV7-9 CASSSGTGNNEQYF TGTGCCAGCAGCTCCGGGACAGGGAACAACGAGCAGTACTTC
. TRBD2 TRBJ2-2 TRBV18 CASSPRERGGKVGELFF TGTGCCAGCTCCCCCCGGGAGCGGGGGGGCAAAGTCGGGGAGCTGTTTTTT
. . TRBJ1-1 TRBV6-6 CASSYGGAGEAFF TGTGCCAGCAGTTACGGTGGCGCGGGGGAAGCTTTCTTT
. TRBD1 TRBJ1-5 TRBV19 CASSTDRGTYNQPQHF TGTGCCAGTAGTACCGACAGGGGGACCTACAATCAGCCCCAGCATTTT
. TRBD2 TRBJ2-5 TRBV7-2 CASSRLAGGETQYF TGTGCCAGCAGCCGACTAGCGGGGGGAGAGACCCAGTACTTC
. . TRBJ1-2 TRBV5-4 CASSLERGNYGYTF TGTGCCAGCAGCTTGGAGCGGGGGAACTATGGCTACACCTTC
once TRBD1 TRBJ2-1 TRBV4-1 CASSQWAPGQGYNEQFF TGCGCCAGCAGCCAATGGGCTCCGGGACAGGGATACAATGAGCAGTTCTTC
. TRBD1 TRBJ1-2 TRBV29-1 CSVSSGTGLSYGYTF TGCAGCGTCTCCTCCGGGACAGGTTTAAGTTATGGCTACACCTTC
. . TRBJ1-2 TRBV6-6 CASSYPRTASNYGYTF TGTGCCAGCAGTTACCCAAGGACAGCCAGTAACTATGGCTACACCTTC
. . TRBJ1-1 TRBV9 CASSPRLDPTEAFF TGTGCCAGCAGCCCCCGTCTGGATCCTACCGAAGCTTTCTTT
. . TRBJ1-2 TRBV18 CASSPPPGMGYGYTF TGTGCCAGCTCACCCCCCCCCGGGATGGGCTATGGCTACACCTTC
. TRBD1 TRBJ1-4 TRBV4-1 CASRGQGRNEKLFF TGCGCCAGCAGGGGACAGGGTCGGAATGAAAAACTGTTTTTT
. TRBD2 TRBJ2-1 TRBV10-2 CASSDSGANNEQFF TGCGCCAGCAGTGACAGCGGGGCAAACAATGAGCAGTTCTTC
. . TRBJ1-6 TRBV2 CASRLLNSPLHF TGTGCCAGCAGGCTTCTGAATTCACCCCTCCACTTT
. TRBD1 TRBJ1-2 TRBV2 CASSGTGNYGYTF TGTGCCAGCAGTGGGACAGGGAACTATGGCTACACCTTC
. . TRBJ2-3 TRBV6-4 CASSAGGTDTQYF TGTGCCAGCAGTGCGGGGGGCACAGATACGCAGTATTTT
. TRBD1 TRBJ1-5 TRBV23-1 CASTSYLGQISNQPQHF TGCGCCAGCACTTCATATCTGGGACAGATTAGCAATCAGCCCCAGCATTTT
. . TRBJ2-2 TRBV18 CASSPKGRENTGELFF TGTGCCAGCTCACCTAAGGGCCGAGAAAACACCGGGGAGCTGTTTTTT
. TRBD1 TRBJ1-2 TRBV25-1 CASSEKAGGYGYTF TGTGCCAGCAGTGAAAAGGCAGGGGGCTATGGCTACACCTTC
. . TRBJ1-6 TRBV11-2 CASSPAQGGNSPLHF TGTGCCAGCAGCCCGGCCCAGGGTGGGAATTCACCCCTCCACTTT
. . TRBJ1-6 TRBV7-9 CASSLDLRSPLASPLHF TGTGCCAGCAGCTTAGATTTACGGTCTCCACTGGCTTCACCCCTCCACTTT
. . TRBJ2-1 TRBV4-1 CASSQEVGSYNEQFF TGCGCCAGCAGCCAAGAAGTGGGGTCCTACAATGAGCAGTTCTTC
once . TRBJ2-7 TRBV10-2 CASRSSSYEQYF TGCGCCAGCAGGAGTAGCTCCTACGAGCAGTACTTC
. . TRBJ2-3 TRBV28 CASSPRLVSGTDTQYF TGTGCCAGCAGTCCAAGACTAGTATCTGGCACAGATACGCAGTATTTT
. . TRBJ1-2 TRBV6-5 CASSYTGTLTGYTF TGTGCCAGCAGTTACACCGGGACATTGACGGGCTACACCTTC
. . TRBJ2-5 TRBV4-1 CASSQQGYGGGGETQYF TGCGCCAGCAGCCAACAGGGCTATGGAGGGGGAGGCGAGACCCAGTACTTC
. TRBD1 TRBJ2-2 TRBV5-5 CASSLTGATAGELFF TGTGCCAGCAGCCTGACAGGGGCCACTGCCGGGGAGCTGTTTTTT
. TRBD1 TRBJ1-1 TRBV7-9 CASSLGVPGQGTAFF TGTGCCAGCAGCTTAGGCGTCCCGGGACAGGGAACAGCTTTCTTT
. . TRBJ1-5 TRBV7-9 CASSPGWGSDNQPQHF TGTGCCAGCAGCCCAGGGTGGGGGTCGGACAATCAGCCCCAGCATTTT